Listed here are 28 T cell receptor beta chains from one sample, sequenced in a study of control samples from healthy donors and cancer patients. Clones were sequenced by immunoSEQ multiplex PCR, and TCRdb holds only the in-frame ones, with some missing. The table shows about 16,000 clones, with roughly 89% occurring only once. Sequenced input: PBMCs. The receptor set was obtained from a man aged 55 to 70 with head and neck cancer.

The chain combines TRBV3-1 (or the pseudogene TRBV3-2) with TRBJ1-2; D gene uncertain. The CDR3 spans 16 residues. Germline CDR1 reads LGHDT; CDR2 reads YNNKEL (reference sequence). Trimming took 2 bases from V and 6 from J, leaving 19 bases between them. This CDR3 is CASSQRQPRRTDGYTF. CDR3 nucleotide sequence: TGTGCCAGCAGCCAACGGCAACCTCGAAGAACCGATGGCTACACCTTC.

The V call is TRBV3-1 (or the pseudogene TRBV3-2), the J call TRBJ2-5; 14 nucleotides line up with TRBD2. The CDR3 has 17 residues. The junction had 9 bases not matched to a gene; V was cut back by 4 bases and J by 5 bases. Germline-derived CDR1 and CDR2 are LGHDT and YNNKEL (reference sequence). The CDR3: CASSRPLTSGGAETQYF. The CDR3 DNA follows: TGTGCCAGCAGCCGCCCTCTGACTAGCGGGGGGGCCGAGACCCAGTACTTC.

This chain links TRBV3-1 (or the pseudogene TRBV3-2) with TRBJ2-1; TRBD1 might be the D (5 bases). The germline V gene encodes CDR1 LGHDT and CDR2 YNNKEL (reference sequence). With 0 bases removed from V and 8 bases from J, the gap between germline ends came to 14 bases. This CDR3 has 15 amino acids. The DNA for the CDR3 is TGTGCCAGCAGCCAAGATAAATATAGGGGTGATGAGCAGTTCTTC. This gives the protein CASSQDKYRGDEQFF.

The J gene is TRBJ2-7, the V gene TRBV27; no clear D. The CDR3 has 14 amino acids. Trimming removed 6 bases at V and 5 bases at J, with 17 bases between. Germline V gives CDR1 MNHEY, CDR2 SMNVEV (reference sequence). This chain's CDR3 is CASSSISPSDEQYF. CDR3 in DNA: TGTGCCAGCAGCTCTATTTCTCCTAGTGACGAGCAGTACTTC.

The CDR3 spells CASSLGQGQPQHF. The CDR3, as DNA: TGTGCCAGCTCACTAGGGCAGGGGCAGCCCCAGCATTTT. The V gene is TRBV18, the J gene TRBJ1-5, with TRBD1 as a possible D gene (6 bases). Per germline, CDR1 KGHSH and CDR2 LQKENI. The V end lost 4 bases, the J end lost 7 bases, and 11 bases lay between the germline ends. The CDR3 covers 13 residues.

CDR3 protein: CAISEGLGYSGNTIYF. The CDR3 DNA sequence: TGTGCCATCAGTGAAGGTTTAGGATACTCTGGAAACACCATATATTTT. The chain employs TRBV10-3 and TRBJ1-3; D is uncertain. CDR3 length equals 16 residues. Per the germline V gene, CDR1 is ENHRY and CDR2 is SYGVKD. Trimming left V 3 bases short and J 0 bases short, with 12 bases between.

V and J are TRBV23-1 and TRBJ2-7; tentatively, D is TRBD1 (6 bases). TRBV23-1 is flagged as an ORF with uncertain function. V was trimmed by 0 bases and J by 3 bases, leaving 12 bases between them. The CDR3 contains 15 residues. This CDR3 reads CASSQSSGHNYEQYF. Written as DNA, the CDR3 is TGCGCCAGCAGTCAATCGTCGGGACACAACTACGAGCAGTACTTC.

The rearrangement joins TRBV7-8 to TRBJ1-1, with a weak D call TRBD1 (5 bases). This CDR3 has 15 residues. Trimming removed 6 bases at V and 5 bases at J, with 19 bases between. Germline V gene data show CDR1 as SGHVS and CDR2 as FQNEAQ. Here the CDR3 DNA reads TGTGCCAGCAGACCCCTAGGGGCAGGTAATACTGAAGCTTTCTTT. Translated: CASRPLGAGNTEAFF. The full variable domain, rest sourced from reference TRBV7-8 and TRBJ1-1, is GAGVSQSPRYKVAKRGQDVALRCDPISGHVSLFWYQQALGQGPEFLTYFQNEAQLDKSGLPSDRFFAERPEGSVSTLKIQRTQQEDSAVYLCASRPLGAGNTEAFFGQGTRLTVV.

The chain recombines TRBV5-1 with TRBJ2-2; the D is unclear. V shed 1 base and J shed 0 bases, with 10 bases lying between them. The CDR3 covers 16 residues. CDR1 and CDR2 from the germline V gene are SGHRS and YFSETQ. The chain's CDR3 is CASSLQVVANTGELFF. CDR3 bases: TGCGCCAGCAGCTTGCAGGTGGTGGCGAACACCGGGGAGCTGTTTTTT.

This chain connects TRBV18 to TRBJ1-4, with 7 bases identical to TRBD1. This CDR3 comprises 14 residues. The germline V gene has CDR1 KGHSH and CDR2 LQKENI. Losses at the gene ends were 0 bases for V and 8 bases for J; bases not matched to a gene: 3. As DNA, the CDR3 is TGTGCCAGCTCACCACCCACAGGGGAAGAAAAACTGTTTTTT. Amino acids: CASSPPTGEEKLFF.

This rearrangement joins TRBV19 to TRBJ1-6; D remains unclear. CDR1 is LNHDA, CDR2 SQIVND, per germline (reference sequence). V gave up 6 bases and J gave up 10 bases, with 13 bases separating them. The CDR3 loop spans 13 amino acids. The CDR3 loop is CASSGLSWSPLHF. As DNA, the CDR3 is TGTGCCAGTAGCGGACTGTCTTGGTCACCCCTCCACTTT.

The chain carries TRBV6-1 and TRBJ1-1; D ambiguous. From germline, CDR1 is MNHNS and CDR2 SASEGT. CDR3 length equals 14 residues. V lost 3 bases, J lost 1 base, and 9 bases lay in between. The CDR3: CASSEERRNTEAFF. The CDR3 DNA reads TGTGCCAGCAGTGAGGAACGGAGGAACACTGAAGCTTTCTTT.

This clone was picked up one time. The V call is TRBV18, the J call TRBJ1-6; D remains ambiguous. The CDR3 runs to 16 residues. Germline V gives CDR1 KGHSH, CDR2 LQKENI. V dropped 0 bases and J dropped 6 bases, with 12 bases sitting between them. In DNA, the CDR3 is TGTGCCAGCTCACCACCATCTGGGATGGGTAATTCACCCCTCCACTTT. This sequence encodes CASSPPSGMGNSPLHF.

The chain uses TRBV24-1 and TRBJ2-2; D remains ambiguous. The CDR3 sequence is 15 residues long. Looked up from germline, CDR1 is KGHDR and CDR2 is SFDVKD. Trimming left V 5 bases short and J 0 bases short, with 9 bases between. CDR3 coding DNA: TGTGCCACCAGTGGACCCGGAGCGAACACCGGGGAGCTGTTTTTT. Translated, it gives CATSGPGANTGELFF.

The chain couples TRBV29-1 to TRBJ1-2; TRBD1 aligns across 7 bases. V shed 5 bases, J shed 2 bases, and the junction held 11 bases outside the gene matches. In germline, CDR1 is SQVTM, CDR2 ANQGSEA. CDR3 length: 15 amino acids. Here the CDR3 reads CSVRDRRALNYGYTF. The CDR3 nucleotides read TGCAGCGTTCGGGACAGAAGGGCCTTAAACTATGGCTACACCTTC.

The rearrangement joins TRBV9 to TRBJ2-1; 10 bases line up with TRBD2. The CDR3 is 16 residues long. With 0 bases clipped from V and 5 bases from J, the junction kept 5 bases outside the gene matches. CDR1 and CDR2 (germline): SGDLS, YYNGEE. The CDR3: CASSVGLAGGHNEQFF. In DNA, the CDR3 is TGTGCCAGCAGCGTAGGGTTAGCGGGGGGTCACAATGAGCAGTTCTTC.

As regards this clone: One end of the junction fails to match germline, which may point to a read error. This chain joins TRBV5-1 and TRBJ1-2; D call uncertain. CDR3 length: 15 amino acids. Germline V gene lookup returns CDR1 SGHRS and CDR2 YFSETQ. CDR3 nucleotides: TGCGCCAGCAGCTTGGACGGGGTTACATCGCTTCGGATAATCTGG. It translates to CASSLDGVTSLRIIW. Looking up the rest from reference TRBV5-1 and TRBJ1-2 gives the full variable domain: KAGVTQTPRYLIKTRGQQVTLSCSPISGHRSVSWYQQTPGQGLQFLFEYFSETQRNKGNFPGRFSGRQFSNSRSEMNVSTLELGDSALYLCASSLDGVTSLRIIWGSGTRLTVV.

This clone has just one count. The chain recombines TRBV3-1 (or the pseudogene TRBV3-2) with TRBJ2-5; D is undetermined. The CDR3 extends over 11 amino acids. Trimming removed 1 base from V and 12 bases from J, with 9 bases in between. Germline lookup yields CDR1 LGHDT and CDR2 YNNKEL (reference sequence). CDR3 DNA sequence: TGTGCCAGCAGCCAAGGGGATGCAGAGTACTTC. Translating it yields CASSQGDAEYF.

V and J are TRBV5-6 and TRBJ1-2; D uncertain. The CDR3 is 17 amino acids. Germline values: CDR1 SGHDT, CDR2 YYEEEE. Trimming removed 6 bases at V and 3 bases at J, with 24 bases between. CDR3 residues: CASIEFGRVREDYGYTF. CDR3 nucleotide sequence: TGTGCCAGCATTGAGTTCGGAAGGGTACGGGAAGACTATGGCTACACCTTC.

V is TRBV20-1 and J is TRBJ2-2; D unresolved. The CDR3 runs to 11 residues. V was trimmed by 2 bases and J by 5 bases, leaving 3 bases between them. CDR1 is DFQATT and CDR2 is SNEGSKA in the germline V gene (reference sequence). The CDR3 region has the DNA TGCAGTGCTAGAAAAACCGGGGAGCTGTTTTTT. It codes for CSARKTGELFF.

The V call is TRBV11-2, the J call TRBJ2-7; TRBD2 is a possible D gene (5 bases). The CDR3 covers 14 residues. In germline, CDR1 is SGHAT, CDR2 FQNNGV. The V end was cut by 5 bases, the J end by 5 bases, with 16 bases between. The CDR3 DNA is TGTGCCAGCAGCCTGAGGGCCGGGCGCGACGAGCAGTACTTC. Translation: CASSLRAGRDEQYF. Full variable domain (remainder filled in from reference TRBV11-2 and TRBJ2-7): EAGVAQSPRYKIIEKRQSVAFWCNPISGHATLYWYQQILGQGPKLLIQFQNNGVVDDSQLPKDRFSAERLKGVDSTLKIQPAKLEDSAVYLCASSLRAGRDEQYFGPGTRLTVT.

The chain employs TRBV5-1 and TRBJ2-1, with 8 bases lining up with TRBD1. CDR3 length equals 15 residues. Looked up from germline, CDR1 is SGHRS and CDR2 is YFSETQ. The V gene end was trimmed by 6 bases and the J gene end by 3 bases; junction bases not matched to a gene: 8. In nucleotides, the CDR3 is TGCGCCAGCACCAAAGAGGGACAGGACTACAATGAGCAGTTCTTC. Protein sequence: CASTKEGQDYNEQFF.

The rearrangement links TRBV19 to TRBJ2-1; 7 positions agree with TRBD2. Germline CDR1 reads LNHDA; CDR2 reads SQIVND (reference sequence). J gave up 1 base and V 7 bases, and 7 bases lay outside the gene matches. The CDR3 length is 15 residues. CDR3 loop: CASIPPGGSYNEQFF. The CDR3 coding sequence is TGTGCCAGTATCCCCCCGGGGGGATCCTACAATGAGCAGTTCTTC.

The chain carries TRBV11-2 and TRBJ2-3, with 10 nucleotides matching TRBD2. Germline CDR1 is SGHAT and CDR2 is FQNNGV. J was trimmed by 2 bases and V by 6 bases; bases with no gene match: 8. This CDR3 is built from 16 residues. The CDR3 reads CASRLGLAAYTDTQYF. In DNA, the CDR3 is TGTGCCAGCAGACTAGGACTAGCGGCTTACACAGATACGCAGTATTTT.

The V gene is TRBV6-1, the J gene TRBJ2-3, with 9 nucleotides matching TRBD2. The J segment lost 1 base and the V segment lost 7 bases, leaving 3 bases of the junction unmatched. The CDR3 length is 14 residues. The germline gives CDR1 MNHNS, CDR2 SASEGT. CDR3 sequence reads: CASNSGGRTDTQYF. The CDR3, as DNA: TGTGCCAGCAATAGCGGGGGCCGCACAGATACGCAGTATTTT.

The rearrangement joins TRBV19 to TRBJ2-7; 11 positions match TRBD1. This CDR3 region has 14 residues. Per the germline V gene, CDR1 is LNHDA and CDR2 is SQIVND (reference sequence). V dropped 8 bases and J dropped 5; count of bases not matched to a gene: 8. CDR3 residues: CASERTGGNDEQYF. The CDR3 DNA reads as TGTGCCAGTGAACGGACAGGGGGCAACGACGAGCAGTACTTC. The variable domain in full, completed from reference TRBV19 and TRBJ2-7, reads DGGITQSPKYLFRKEGQNVTLSCEQNLNHDAMYWYRQDPGQGLRLIYYSQIVNDFQKGDIAEGYSVSREKKESFPLTVTSAQKNPTAFYLCASERTGGNDEQYFGPGTRLTVT.

This chain connects TRBV5-1 to TRBJ2-1; TRBD2 might be the D (6 bases). The V and J ends lost 0 bases and 14 bases respectively, with 24 bases between them. There are 16 residues in the CDR3. CDR1 and CDR2 from the germline V gene are SGHRS and YFSETQ. The CDR3 is CASSLVSGTANERKFF. Written as DNA, the CDR3 is TGCGCCAGCAGCTTGGTTTCCGGGACTGCAAATGAAAGAAAGTTCTTC.

This clone was seen only a few times. The V and J genes are TRBV6-1 and TRBJ2-2; D ambiguous. CDR1 and CDR2 (germline): MNHNS, SASEGT. The CDR3 has 16 residues. Deletions cut 3 bases from V and 6 bases from J, with 17 bases between. The DNA of the CDR3 is TGTGCCAGCAGTGAGGTGGCCGACTTGGACGCCGGGGAGCTGTTTTTT. The encoded protein is CASSEVADLDAGELFF.